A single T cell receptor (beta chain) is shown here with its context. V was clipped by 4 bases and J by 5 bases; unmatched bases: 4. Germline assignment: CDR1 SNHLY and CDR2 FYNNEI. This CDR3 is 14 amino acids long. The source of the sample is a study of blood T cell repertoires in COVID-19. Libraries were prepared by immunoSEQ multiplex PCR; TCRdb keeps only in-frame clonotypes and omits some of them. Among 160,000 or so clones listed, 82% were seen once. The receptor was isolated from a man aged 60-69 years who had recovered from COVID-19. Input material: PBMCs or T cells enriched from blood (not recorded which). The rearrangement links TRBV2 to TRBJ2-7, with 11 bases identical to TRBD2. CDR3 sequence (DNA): TGTGCCAGCAGTGCGACTAGCGGGATGAACGAGCAGTACTTC. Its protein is CASSATSGMNEQYF. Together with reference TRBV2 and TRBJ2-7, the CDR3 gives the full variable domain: EPEVTQTPSHQVTQMGQEVILRCVPISNHLYFYWYRQILGQKVEFLVSFYNNEISEKSEIFDDQFSVERPDGSNFTLKIRSTKLEDSAMYFCASSATSGMNEQYFGPGTRLTVT.